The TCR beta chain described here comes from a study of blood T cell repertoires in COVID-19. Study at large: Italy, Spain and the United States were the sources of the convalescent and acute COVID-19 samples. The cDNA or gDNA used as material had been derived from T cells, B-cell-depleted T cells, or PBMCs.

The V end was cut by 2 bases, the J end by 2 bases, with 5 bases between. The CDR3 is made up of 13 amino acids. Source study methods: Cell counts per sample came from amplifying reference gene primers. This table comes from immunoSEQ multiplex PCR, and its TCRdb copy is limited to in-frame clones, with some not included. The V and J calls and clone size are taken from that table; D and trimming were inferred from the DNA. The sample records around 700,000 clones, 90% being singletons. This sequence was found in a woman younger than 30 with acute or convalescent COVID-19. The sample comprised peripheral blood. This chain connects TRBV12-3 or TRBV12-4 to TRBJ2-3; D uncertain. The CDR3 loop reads CASSLSYTDTQYF. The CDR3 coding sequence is TGTGCCAGCAGTTTAAGCTACACAGATACGCAGTATTTT.